The T cell receptor beta chain described here comes from a study of blood T cell repertoires in COVID-19. On the study more broadly: Acute and convalescent COVID-19 samples came from the United States, Italy and Spain. T cells, B-cell-depleted T cells, or PBMCs provided the cDNA or gDNA that served as material.

CDR1 and CDR2 (germline): LNHDA, SQIVND (reference sequence). Trimming stripped 7 bases from V and 7 bases from J, with 19 bases between. The CDR3 loop spans 14 amino acids. There are a few counts of this clone. The authors' processing: Nucleated cell number was recorded as an estimate derived from reference gene primer amplification. Some clones are missing from TCRdb's copy, which holds only in-frame ones; the method was immunoSEQ multiplex PCR. V and J calls and clone size are as listed in that table; D and trimming were resolved from the DNA. Of about 160,000 clones listed, about four fifths are singletons.

This receptor was taken from a man aged 55 to 69 who had recovered from COVID-19. The V gene is TRBV19, the J gene TRBJ2-5, with D possibly TRBD2 on 6 matching bases. The specimen was PBMCs or T cells enriched from blood (not recorded which). CDR3 coding DNA: TGTGCCAGTACCGGTGGTTTGACCGGGGGGACCCAGTACTTC. This sequence encodes CASTGGLTGGTQYF.